This TCR beta chain was observed in a study of T cell changes during pregnancy in multiple sclerosis. Measured with immunoSEQ multiplex PCR; TCRdb has only the in-frame clones, and not every one. Among tens of thousands of clones listed, around 93% were seen once. Germline assignment: CDR1 SGHDT and CDR2 YYEEEE. Trimming removed 4 bases from V and 4 bases from J; junction bases left unmatched: 7. The CDR3 contains 15 residues. The sample in question was CD4+ T cells from peripheral blood mononuclear cells, obtained before pregnancy. The chain has TRBV5-6 and TRBJ1-2; 10 bases fit TRBD1. The source of this sequence is a female donor with multiple sclerosis, enrolled in a pregnancy study. In DNA, the CDR3 is TGTGCCAGCAGCCAGGGACAGGGGAGGACCTATGGCTACACCTTC. Translated: CASSQGQGRTYGYTF.